This passage covers 17 T cell receptor beta chains from one sample sequenced in a study of T cells in Graves' hyperthyroidism and ophthalmopathy. The TCR beta CDR3 regions underwent amplification using RNA transcripts as the source. An initial round of RT-PCR targeting the TCR CDR3 relied on the HTBI primer set. Using its own MiXCR run on the multiplex PCR reads, TCRdb lists one record per CDR3 protein. The table records roughly 290,000 distinct CDR3 sequences, more than 10% of them present only once. The specimen was blood. The receptors were gathered from a woman in her 30s with Graves' hyperthyroidism that later progressed to Graves' ophthalmopathy.

V gene TRBV7-8 combines with J gene TRBJ1-5; D uncertain. Germline V lookup: CDR1 SGHVS, CDR2 FQNEAQ. This CDR3 has 14 amino acids. V was cut by 2 bases and J by 4 bases, with 9 bases left in between. The CDR3 nucleotides read TGTGCCAGCAGCTTAACGGCGGGGAATCAGCCCCAGCATTTT. Amino acids: CASSLTAGNQPQHF.

This clonotype was detected a few times. Relative to the germline gene, one junction end is altered; a read error may explain this. The V and J genes are TRBV2 and TRBJ2-7; D is possibly TRBD2 (6 bases). The CDR3 runs to 13 residues. CDR1 and CDR2 from the germline V gene are SNHLY and FYNNEI. CDR3 coding DNA: TGTGCCAGCAGTGAAGCCAATTCCGGGGGAAAATCCTTC. Translation gives CASSEANSGGKSF.

Concerning this clonotype: With a much larger clone just one base away, this may be a read error. V gene TRBV28 combines with J gene TRBJ2-5; D is perhaps TRBD2 (5 bases). The V end lost 7 bases, the J end lost 5 bases, and 26 bases lay between the germline ends. The CDR3 is made up of 17 amino acids. The germline V gene has CDR1 MDHEN and CDR2 SYDVKM. Written as DNA, the CDR3 is TGTGCCAGCACCGGCCGGTTCTGGCGGGCAACCAAGGAGACCCAGTACTTC. It codes for CASTGRFWRATKETQYF.

This clonotype was recorded at least ten times. The chain uses TRBV30 and TRBJ2-5, with D possibly matching TRBD1 (5 bases). The germline V gene encodes CDR1 GTSNPN and CDR2 SVGIG (reference sequence). This CDR3 has 12 amino acids. Deletions cut 6 bases from V and 5 bases from J, with 13 bases between. The CDR3 loop reads CACPQGVETQYF. The CDR3 DNA is TGTGCCTGTCCCCAAGGGGTTGAGACCCAGTACTTC.

This clonotype was picked up one time. The rearrangement joins TRBV11-3 to TRBJ2-7; D call uncertain. Trimming took off 3 bases at V and 5 bases at J, with 8 bases between the two ends. The germline CDR1 and CDR2 sequences are SGHNT and YENEEA. The CDR3 runs to 12 residues. As DNA, the CDR3 is TGTGCCAGCAGCTTGGGGTCGGACGAGCAGTACTTC. It codes for CASSLGSDEQYF.

This clonotype was seen many times. DNA for the CDR3: TGCAGCGCTCGACCGGGACAGGGAGTCACAGATACGCAGTATTTT. The encoded protein is CSARPGQGVTDTQYF. The V and J genes are TRBV29-1 and TRBJ2-3, with 9 bases matching TRBD1. V was clipped by 7 bases and J by 2 bases; unmatched bases: 10. Germline V gene data show CDR1 as SQVTM and CDR2 as ANQGSEA. The CDR3 consists of 15 residues.

This clonotype was detected many times. This rearrangement joins TRBV6-6 to TRBJ2-1; 10 nucleotides align to TRBD2. The length of the CDR3 is 19 residues. Germline CDR1 MNHNY, CDR2 SVGAGI (reference sequence). With 0 bases clipped from V and 0 bases from J, the junction kept 8 bases outside the gene matches. CDR3 loop: CASSYSNILAGSSYNEQFF. CDR3 coding DNA: TGTGCCAGCAGTTACTCGAATATACTAGCGGGAAGCTCCTACAATGAGCAGTTCTTC.

Of note for this clonotype: A much larger clonotype is one base distant, so this may be a read error. The V call is TRBV28, the J call TRBJ2-4; the D is unclear. Germline V gives CDR1 MDHEN, CDR2 SYDVKM. Trimming took off 4 bases at V and 0 bases at J, with 7 bases between the two ends. The length of the CDR3 is 14 residues. CDR3 residues: CASSSALAKNIQYF. The CDR3, as DNA: TGTGCCAGCAGTTCCGCCTTAGCCAAAAACATTCAGTACTTC.

This clonotype was recorded many times. Written as DNA, the CDR3 is TGTGCCAGCAGCTTAGTGTCCAATTCACCCCTCCACTTT. Protein: CASSLVSNSPLHF. The chain couples TRBV11-3 to TRBJ1-6; D gene ambiguous. The CDR3 runs to 13 residues. Deletions cut 1 base from V and 7 bases from J, with 5 bases between. The germline V gene has CDR1 SGHNT and CDR2 YENEEA.

As to this clonotype: It may be a read error: a sequence one base away is much more abundant. The V and J genes are TRBV6-2 or TRBV6-3 and TRBJ1-6, with 7 bases aligning to TRBD1. The CDR3 has 15 residues. Germline V gives CDR1 MNHEY, CDR2 SVGEGT. The V gene end was trimmed by 6 bases and the J gene end by 7 bases; junction bases not matched to a gene: 9. The CDR3 protein is CASSPGGTENSPLHF. In DNA, the CDR3 is TGTGCCAGCAGCCCAGGGGGGACTGAGAATTCACCCCTCCACTTT.

Many counts were recorded for this clonotype. This rearrangement joins TRBV20-1 to TRBJ1-2; 10 positions match TRBD1. This CDR3 is 14 amino acids long. Germline CDR1 is DFQATT and CDR2 is SNEGSKA (reference sequence). The J segment lost 0 bases and the V segment lost 6 bases, leaving 4 bases of the junction unmatched. The DNA for the CDR3 is TGCAGTGCGGTCGGACAGGGGGCTAACTATGGCTACACCTTC. Encoded protein: CSAVGQGANYGYTF.

This sequence joins TRBV9 and TRBJ2-2; 9 bases map to TRBD2. CDR1 and CDR2 (germline): SGDLS, YYNGEE. V shed 4 bases, J shed 6 bases, and the junction held 7 bases outside the gene matches. The CDR3 loop spans 15 amino acids. The CDR3 region is CASSQTSGVAGELFF. The CDR3 region has the DNA TGTGCCAGCAGCCAGACTAGCGGAGTGGCCGGGGAGCTGTTTTTT. Full variable domain (outside the CDR3, taken from reference TRBV9 and TRBJ2-2): DSGVTQTPKHLITATGQRVTLRCSPRSGDLSVYWYQQSLDQGLQFLIQYYNGEERAKGNILERFSAQQFPDLHSELNLSSLELGDSALYFCASSQTSGVAGELFFGEGSRLTVL.

This clonotype was seen at least ten times. The chain couples TRBV7-2 to TRBJ1-1, with D uncertain. V was shortened by 5 bases and J by 1 base, with 11 bases between the two germline ends. Per the germline V gene, CDR1 is SGHTA and CDR2 is FQGNSA. The CDR3 extends over 14 amino acids. CDR3 protein: CASSVTPENTEAFF. CDR3 coding DNA: TGTGCCAGCAGCGTTACCCCGGAGAACACTGAAGCTTTCTTT.

This clonotype was counted many times. This chain joins TRBV6-2 or TRBV6-3 and TRBJ2-7; unclear D gene. The CDR3 spans 15 residues. Looked up from germline, CDR1 is MNHEY and CDR2 is SVGEGT. The V end was cut by 2 bases, the J end by 6 bases, with 17 bases between. This chain's CDR3 is CASSYGPLNVGEQYF. The CDR3 DNA reads as TGTGCCAGCAGTTACGGCCCCCTCAATGTGGGCGAGCAGTACTTC.

V usage is TRBV2 and J usage is TRBJ1-4, with D possibly being TRBD1 (6 bases). The CDR3 is 15 residues long. V was clipped by 2 bases and J by 8 bases, with 15 bases between them. Germline V gene sequence: CDR1 SNHLY, CDR2 FYNNEI. CDR3 loop: CASSESAGEGEKLFF. The DNA for the CDR3 is TGTGCCAGCAGTGAATCGGCAGGGGAAGGGGAAAAACTGTTTTTT.

This rearrangement joins TRBV20-1 to TRBJ2-7; 9 bases fit TRBD1. CDR3 size: 14 residues. Germline V gene sequence: CDR1 DFQATT, CDR2 SNEGSKA (reference sequence). J gave up 5 bases and V 3 bases, and 8 bases lay outside the gene matches. The CDR3 protein is CSASPTGGWNEQYF. The DNA of the CDR3 is TGCAGTGCTAGTCCCACAGGGGGCTGGAACGAGCAGTACTTC.

This clonotype has just a few counts. The chain links TRBV27 to TRBJ2-3; D remains ambiguous. The germline gives CDR1 MNHEY, CDR2 SMNVEV (reference sequence). The CDR3 has 11 residues. Trimming stripped 6 bases from V and 4 bases from J, with 5 bases between. In DNA form, the CDR3 reads TGTGCCAGCAGGAGCTCAGATACGCAGTATTTT. Translation: CASRSSDTQYF.